These 28 T cell receptor beta chains were all obtained from the same sample, sequenced in a study of T cell clonotyping in hematopoietic cell transplantation. Sequencing used immunoSEQ multiplex PCR; TCRdb keeps in-frame clones, though not all of them. This table holds approximately 41,000 clones, roughly 96% found once. The sequenced sample was peripheral blood mononuclear cells. The receptors were sampled from a man aged 25 to 40 in good health. Some clones in this sample may be carry-over from other donors' samples.

J is TRBJ2-7 and V is TRBV6-1; D is perhaps TRBD1 (6 bases). The CDR3 runs to 14 residues. Trimming cost V 6 bases and J 2 bases, with 14 bases left between them. Germline V gene sequence: CDR1 MNHNS, CDR2 SASEGT. Written as DNA, the CDR3 is TGTGCCAGCAGCGCACAGGGTTGGACCTACGAGCAGTACTTC. As protein: CASSAQGWTYEQYF.

The chain links TRBV29-1 to TRBJ2-7; 11 bases match TRBD1. The germline V gene encodes CDR1 SQVTM and CDR2 ANQGSEA. The CDR3 loop spans 15 amino acids. Losses at the gene ends were 6 bases for V and 6 bases for J; bases not matched to a gene: 13. CDR3 sequence reads: CSVMTYGTGGPEQYF. CDR3 in DNA: TGCAGCGTGATGACATACGGGACAGGGGGGCCCGAGCAGTACTTC.

A single count supports this clone. The rearrangement joins TRBV6-4 to TRBJ1-5; D call uncertain. The CDR3 consists of 14 residues. V was pared by 2 bases and J by 7 bases, with 12 bases between. The V gene's germline CDR1 is MRHNA and CDR2 SNTAGT. The CDR3 spells CASSDGGSGQPQHF. DNA of the CDR3: TGTGCCAGCAGTGACGGAGGGTCGGGACAGCCCCAGCATTTT.

The genes are TRBV7-8 and TRBJ2-3, with 8 nucleotides matching TRBD2. Losses at the gene ends were 2 bases for V and 2 bases for J; bases not matched to a gene: 6. CDR1 and CDR2 (germline): SGHVS, FQNEAQ. The CDR3 runs to 16 residues. The chain's CDR3 is CASSLFKRENTDTQYF. The CDR3 nucleotides are TGTGCCAGCAGCTTATTTAAGCGGGAGAACACAGATACGCAGTATTTT.

The chain couples TRBV30 to TRBJ2-2; no definite D call. The CDR3 sequence is 14 residues long. Trimming removed 0 bases at V and 1 base at J, with 6 bases between. Germline lookup yields CDR1 GTSNPN and CDR2 SVGIG (reference sequence). CDR3 nucleotide sequence: TGTGCCTGGAGTGTACTTGGGAACACCGGGGAGCTGTTTTTT. Its protein is CAWSVLGNTGELFF.

The chain combines TRBV19 with TRBJ2-7; the match to TRBD2 covers 11 bases. Germline V gives CDR1 LNHDA, CDR2 SQIVND (reference sequence). CDR3 length: 16 residues. Unmatched junction bases numbered 5, after V lost 3 bases and J lost 1 base. Here the CDR3 reads CASSIVTSGASYEQYF. The CDR3 bases are TGTGCCAGTAGTATCGTGACTAGCGGGGCATCCTACGAGCAGTACTTC.

The rearrangement uses TRBV11-3 and TRBJ2-1; 11 bases match TRBD2. Germline-derived CDR1 and CDR2 are SGHNT and YENEEA. The CDR3 loop spans 17 amino acids. The V segment lost 0 bases and the J segment 4 bases; nucleotides outside the gene matches: 5. CDR3 nucleotide sequence: TGTGCCAGCAGCTTAGATCTGAGACTAGCGGGGTACAATGAGCAGTTCTTC. Its protein is CASSLDLRLAGYNEQFF.

The J gene is TRBJ1-5, the V gene TRBV5-6; D ambiguous. This CDR3 is built from 14 residues. V was clipped by 0 bases and J by 3 bases, with 7 bases between them. CDR1 is SGHDT and CDR2 is YYEEEE in the germline V gene. The chain's CDR3 is CASSLGRPNQPQHF. In DNA, the CDR3 is TGTGCCAGCAGCTTGGGACGGCCCAATCAGCCCCAGCATTTT.

This chain uses TRBV11-2 with TRBJ1-2; D is unclear. V gave up 2 bases and J gave up 0 bases, with 7 bases separating them. The CDR3 consists of 14 residues. Germline V gives CDR1 SGHAT, CDR2 FQNNGV. CDR3 nucleotide sequence: TGTGCCAGCAGCTTATCCTCCTCTAACTATGGCTACACCTTC. Its protein product is CASSLSSSNYGYTF.

The V call is TRBV25-1, the J call TRBJ1-3; 9 bases fit TRBD1. Trimming cost V 6 bases and J 0 bases; bases outside gene matches: 3. Germline V gene sequence: CDR1 MGHDK, CDR2 SYGVNS. The CDR3 contains 15 residues. The CDR3 nucleotides are TGTGCCAGCAGGGGACAGGGTGGCTCTGGAAACACCATATATTTT. This codes for CASRGQGGSGNTIYF. The complete variable domain, with remaining parts taken from reference TRBV25-1 and TRBJ1-3, reads EADIYQTPRYLVIGTGKKITLECSQTMGHDKMYWYQQDPGMELHLIHYSYGVNSTEKGDLSSESTVSRIRTEHFPLTLESARPSHTSQYLCASRGQGGSGNTIYFGEGSWLTVV.

The chain couples TRBV7-6 to TRBJ2-7; D is tentatively TRBD1 or TRBD2 (6 bases each). The V and J ends lost 5 bases and 2 bases respectively, with 22 bases between them. Germline V CDR1 and CDR2: SGHVS, FNYEAQ. The CDR3 is made up of 17 amino acids. The CDR3 region is CASSRLEGPDRTYEQYF. The CDR3 DNA reads TGTGCCAGCAGCCGACTAGAGGGTCCGGACAGAACCTACGAGCAGTACTTC.

CDR3 in amino acids: CASSLDTRSTGELFF. The CDR3 DNA is TGTGCCAGCAGCTTAGATACCAGGTCCACCGGGGAGCTGTTTTTT. The rearrangement joins TRBV11-3 to TRBJ2-2; unclear D gene. In germline, CDR1 is SGHNT, CDR2 YENEEA. The CDR3 has 15 residues. Trimming pared 0 bases from V and 4 bases from J, leaving 9 bases between.

The rearrangement uses TRBV30 and TRBJ2-1, with 10 bases aligning to TRBD2. The CDR3 covers 18 residues. From germline, CDR1 is GTSNPN and CDR2 SVGIG (reference sequence). The V and J ends lost 0 bases and 3 bases, in that order; junction bases with no gene match: 11. Written as DNA, the CDR3 is TGTGCCTGGAGTGTGCTCGGGGAAACTAGCGGGATCTACAATGAGCAGTTCTTC. It is translated as CAWSVLGETSGIYNEQFF.

The gene calls are TRBV6-5 and TRBJ1-5; tentatively, D is TRBD1 (6 bases). Per germline, CDR1 MNHEY and CDR2 SVGAGI. Trimming cost V 8 bases and J 2 bases, with 10 bases left between them. The CDR3 loop spans 13 amino acids. CDR3 loop: CASGGAGNQPQHF. The CDR3 region has the DNA TGTGCCAGCGGGGGGGCAGGCAATCAGCCCCAGCATTTT.

The rearrangement joins TRBV5-1 to TRBJ2-7; 7 nucleotides agree with TRBD2. Germline loops: CDR1 SGHRS, CDR2 YFSETQ. V dropped 1 base and J dropped 4; count of bases not matched to a gene: 5. The CDR3 is 14 amino acids. CDR3 nucleotide sequence: TGCGCCAGCAGCTTGCAGGGAGGGAAATACGAGCAGTACTTC. Translating gives CASSLQGGKYEQYF.

The chain combines TRBV13 with TRBJ2-1; D remains unclear. Trimming stripped 1 base from V and 5 bases from J, with 15 bases between. Germline V gene lookup returns CDR1 PRHDT and CDR2 FYEKMQ (reference sequence). This CDR3 has 16 residues. Here the CDR3 reads CASSLEGRTLNNEQFF. Here the CDR3 DNA reads TGTGCCAGCAGCTTAGAGGGCAGGACGCTCAACAATGAGCAGTTCTTC.

The chain is built from TRBV11-2 and TRBJ2-2; D not certain. Per the germline V gene, CDR1 is SGHAT and CDR2 is FQNNGV. V lost 5 bases and J lost 1, with 8 bases in between. CDR3 length: 14 amino acids. CDR3 region: CASSPVLNTGELFF. In DNA, the CDR3 is TGTGCCAGCAGCCCCGTTCTGAACACCGGGGAGCTGTTTTTT.

The rearrangement uses TRBV6-6 and TRBJ2-1; the D is unclear. Germline loops: CDR1 MNHNY, CDR2 SVGAGI (reference sequence). Trimming took 5 bases from V and 8 from J, leaving 22 bases between them. The CDR3 contains 16 residues. The CDR3 DNA is TGTGCCAGCAGTCCTTCTAGTAGTCGGAGCGAGGATGAGCAGTTCTTC. It encodes CASSPSSSRSEDEQFF.

The V and J genes are TRBV6-4 and TRBJ2-1, with D perhaps matching TRBD1 or TRBD2 (6 bases each). Trimming took off 10 bases at V and 9 bases at J, with 19 bases between the two ends. CDR3 length equals 13 residues. Germline CDR1 is MRHNA and CDR2 is SNTAGT. The CDR3 here is CATLRGQGGEQFF. CDR3 nucleotide sequence: TGTGCCACCCTCCGGGGGCAAGGGGGTGAGCAGTTCTTC.

This chain uses TRBV30 with TRBJ2-5; D tentatively fits TRBD1 or TRBD2 (6 bases each). Trimming pared 3 bases from V and 3 bases from J, leaving 14 bases between. This CDR3 comprises 14 residues. The germline V gene encodes CDR1 GTSNPN and CDR2 SVGIG (reference sequence). Here the CDR3 DNA reads TGTGCCTGGAGGGGCGGGGACACCAAAGAGACCCAGTACTTC. Protein sequence: CAWRGGDTKETQYF.

The J gene is TRBJ1-2, the V gene TRBV4-2; 8 positions match TRBD1. CDR1 is LGHNA, CDR2 YNFKEQ, per germline. Trimming took 5 bases from V and 4 from J; bases not matched to a gene: 9. This CDR3 region has 15 residues. Written as DNA, the CDR3 is TGTGCCAGCAGCACTGGACAGGGTTGGGCCTATGGCTACACCTTC. Protein: CASSTGQGWAYGYTF.

This clone was seen only once. The chain has TRBV4-2 and TRBJ2-1; no firm D call. V shed 3 bases and J shed 0 bases, with 15 bases lying between them. This CDR3 contains 17 residues. Per the germline V gene, CDR1 is LGHNA and CDR2 is YNFKEQ. The CDR3 DNA sequence: TGTGCCAGCAGCCAGTCAGTGGGCCCAAGCTCCTACAATGAGCAGTTCTTC. This sequence encodes CASSQSVGPSSYNEQFF.

V and J are TRBV7-9 and TRBJ1-2; perhaps TRBD1 as D (5 bases). Per germline, CDR1 SEHNR and CDR2 FQNEAQ (reference sequence). CDR3 length equals 14 residues. Trimming removed 4 bases from V and 5 bases from J, with 14 bases in between. In nucleotides, the CDR3 is TGTGCCAGCAGCTCGCGGGGGACGGTTTATGGCTACACCTTC. Encoded protein: CASSSRGTVYGYTF.

The rearrangement uses TRBV28 and TRBJ2-2, with a weak D call TRBD1 (6 bases). Per the germline V gene, CDR1 is MDHEN and CDR2 is SYDVKM. The CDR3 consists of 21 residues. The germline V and J ends were trimmed by 2 bases and 5 bases, with 30 bases remaining between them. In DNA form, the CDR3 reads TGTGCCAGCAGTTTACCCCGGATACAGGGTACAGTTCTAAAGGGGACCGGGGAGCTGTTTTTT. Its protein product is CASSLPRIQGTVLKGTGELFF.

J is TRBJ2-7 and V is TRBV14; 10 nucleotides match TRBD2. CDR3 size: 15 residues. Germline CDR1 SGHDN, CDR2 FVKESK. Trimming at V came to 6 bases and at J to 0 bases, leaving 5 bases not matched to a gene. The CDR3 DNA is TGTGCCAGCAGACGGACTAGCGGTACCTCCTACGAGCAGTACTTC. This codes for CASRRTSGTSYEQYF.

The genes are TRBV7-2 and TRBJ2-7, with unresolved D. The V end was cut by 6 bases, the J end by 6 bases, with 15 bases between. The CDR3 loop spans 13 amino acids. The germline CDR1 and CDR2 sequences are SGHTA and FQGNSA. CDR3 bases: TGTGCCAGCAGTATCCTAAACGCCCGCGAGCAGTACTTC. The encoded protein is CASSILNAREQYF.

For the CDR3, the DNA is TGTGCCTGGAGCCGAAGGGCAGGGAGCAATCAGCCCCAGCATTTT. It codes for CAWSRRAGSNQPQHF. This chain uses TRBV30 with TRBJ1-5, with TRBD1 as a possible D gene (5 bases). The V end lost 3 bases, the J end lost 1 base, and 13 bases lay between the germline ends. Per germline, CDR1 GTSNPN and CDR2 SVGIG (reference sequence). CDR3 length equals 15 residues.

The chain has TRBV18 and TRBJ1-5; no definite D call. Germline V gives CDR1 KGHSH, CDR2 LQKENI. The CDR3 is 14 amino acids. The germline V and J ends were trimmed by 0 bases and 6 bases, with 9 bases remaining between them. The CDR3: CASSPPQESQPQHF. CDR3 DNA sequence: TGTGCCAGCTCACCACCCCAGGAAAGTCAGCCCCAGCATTTT.